Listed below are T cell receptor beta chains from one sample, sequenced in a study of T cells in localized non-small cell lung cancer. Profiled with immunoSEQ multiplex PCR; TCRdb holds only in-frame clones, not every one. This repertoire shows about 34,000 clones, 94% found once; its top ten account for around 0.73%. The sequences come from peripheral blood, collected before any cancer treatment. Receptors were obtained from a woman aged 35 to 75 with stage I lung adenocarcinoma. Each CDR3 is given with its conserved first and last residue. The D gene is left open where the match is weak. Clone size is given for some rows only: seen once, a few or many times, or a class if the clone is expanded.

J	V	size	D	CDR3	DNA
TRBJ1-2	TRBV18	.	.	CASSLLSTTGSFYTF	TGTGCCAGCTCACTCCTATCGACGACAGGAAGTTTTTACACCTTC
TRBJ2-1	TRBV27	once	.	CASSSLSNEQFF	TGTGCCAGCAGTAGTCTGAGCAATGAGCAGTTCTTC
TRBJ1-4	TRBV27	.	TRBD1	CASSSRQGLKLFF	TGTGCCAGCAGTTCGAGACAGGGGTTGAAACTGTTTTTT
TRBJ2-7	TRBV5-4	once	TRBD1	CASSGRQGVEQYF	TGTGCCAGCAGCGGGCGACAGGGGGTCGAGCAGTACTTC
TRBJ2-1	TRBV7-9	once	TRBD2	CASSASGRRGYNEQFF	TGTGCCAGCAGCGCTAGCGGGAGACGGGGTTACAATGAGCAGTTCTTC
TRBJ2-5	TRBV5-8	.	.	CASSPGTYQETQYF	TGTGCCAGCAGCCCGGGAACCTACCAAGAGACCCAGTACTTC
TRBJ2-5	TRBV11-2	.	.	CASSLFETPSEETQYF	TGTGCCAGCAGCTTGTTTGAGACTCCGAGTGAAGAGACCCAGTACTTC
TRBJ2-3	TRBV5-6	once	TRBD2	CASTRWERGSTDTQYF	TGTGCCAGCACCCGGTGGGAGCGGGGTTCCACAGATACGCAGTATTTT
TRBJ2-6	TRBV9	.	.	CASSAQGNGANVLTF	TGTGCCAGCAGCGCCCAGGGGAACGGGGCCAACGTCCTGACTTTC
TRBJ1-1	TRBV5-5	.	TRBD1	CASSLQGANTEAFF	TGTGCCAGCAGCTTGCAGGGGGCGAACACTGAAGCTTTCTTT
TRBJ2-7	TRBV5-4	.	.	CASSKWRDYEQYF	TGTGCCAGCAGCAAATGGAGGGATTACGAGCAGTACTTC
TRBJ2-7	TRBV5-1	once	.	CASSMGLVYEQYF	TGCGCCAGCAGTATGGGACTGGTCTACGAGCAGTACTTC
TRBJ2-5	TRBV19	.	.	CADLFCPEETQYF	TGTGCCGACCTTTTTTGCCCCGAAGAGACCCAGTACTTC
TRBJ2-7	TRBV5-1	.	.	CASSWGAGSYEQYF	TGCGCCAGCAGCTGGGGGGCTGGCTCCTACGAGCAGTACTTC
TRBJ2-7	TRBV6-1	.	.	CASRPMGGSYEQYF	TGTGCCAGCAGACCAATGGGCGGTTCCTACGAGCAGTACTTC
TRBJ2-2	TRBV6-6	.	.	CASSYPDRINTGELFF	TGTGCCAGCAGTTATCCCGACAGGATAAACACCGGGGAGCTGTTTTTT
TRBJ1-4	TRBV4-3	.	.	CASSQEGVGRRNEKLFF	TGCGCCAGCAGCCAAGAGGGGGTCGGCCGACGAAATGAAAAACTGTTTTTT
TRBJ2-7	TRBV25-1	.	.	CASSKGGGNNEQYF	TGTGCCAGCTCTAAGGGGGGCGGGAACAACGAGCAGTACTTC
TRBJ2-7	TRBV5-1	.	.	CASSLGTINSYEQYF	TGCGCCAGCAGCCTAGGGACAATCAACTCCTACGAGCAGTACTTC
TRBJ1-5	TRBV28	.	TRBD1	CASSLYFMVGTGGSQPQHF	TGTGCCAGCAGTTTATATTTCATGGTGGGGACAGGCGGGAGCCAGCCCCAGCATTTT
TRBJ1-3	TRBV12-5	.	.	CASGLAGNTIYF	TGTGCTAGTGGTTTGGCAGGGAACACCATATATTTT
TRBJ1-1	TRBV2	.	TRBD1	CASSEATGGLYFAEAFF	TGTGCCAGCAGTGAAGCGACAGGGGGCCTATATTTCGCTGAAGCTTTCTTT
TRBJ1-5	TRBV7-9	few	.	CASSLVANQPQHF	TGTGCCAGCAGCTTAGTGGCCAATCAGCCCCAGCATTTT
TRBJ1-3	TRBV7-2	few	.	CASSLGGAVGNTIYF	TGTGCCAGCAGCTTAGGAGGGGCAGTTGGAAACACCATATATTTT
TRBJ1-2	TRBV28	.	.	CASFDAGRNYGYTF	TGTGCCAGCTTCGACGCAGGCCGGAACTATGGCTACACCTTC
TRBJ1-5	TRBV10-3	.	.	CAIRPREGQPQHF	TGTGCCATCAGACCCAGAGAAGGTCAGCCCCAGCATTTT
TRBJ1-3	TRBV6-6	.	.	CASSGASGNTIYF	TGTGCCAGCAGTGGTGCTTCTGGAAACACCATATATTTT
TRBJ1-1	TRBV5-8	.	.	CASSWGQNTEAFF	TGTGCCAGCAGCTGGGGACAGAACACTGAAGCTTTCTTT
TRBJ1-1	TRBV27	.	.	CASKLQQNTEAFF	TGTGCCAGCAAGCTACAGCAGAACACTGAAGCTTTCTTT
TRBJ1-1	TRBV5-1	.	.	CASSVQGGTEAFF	TGCGCCAGCAGCGTCCAGGGCGGGACTGAAGCTTTCTTT
TRBJ2-3	TRBV7-8	.	.	CASSSRDTQRADTQYF	TGTGCCAGCAGCTCCCGGGACACGCAGAGGGCAGATACGCAGTATTTT
TRBJ1-3	TRBV6-5	once	.	CASSSDQAYTIYF	TGTGCCAGCAGTTCCGATCAAGCCTACACCATATATTTT
TRBJ2-7	TRBV9	.	.	CASSVEVTLVGGQYF	TGTGCCAGCAGCGTAGAGGTCACCTTAGTGGGTGGGCAGTACTTC
TRBJ1-1	TRBV20-1	.	.	CSASPGSEAFF	TGCAGTGCTAGTCCCGGCTCTGAAGCTTTCTTT
TRBJ1-1	TRBV19	.	.	CASSSKRMNTEAFF	TGTGCCAGTAGTTCCAAAAGGATGAACACTGAAGCTTTCTTT
TRBJ1-1	TRBV10-3	few	.	CAISESRDEAFF	TGTGCCATCAGTGAGTCAAGGGATGAAGCTTTCTTT
TRBJ1-4	TRBV5-1	.	.	CASSLARAANEKLFF	TGCGCCAGCAGCTTGGCCAGGGCGGCTAATGAAAAACTGTTTTTT
TRBJ1-5	TRBV7-2	.	.	CASSLTGPSNQPQHF	TGTGCCAGCTCCTTGACAGGTCCTAGCAATCAGCCCCAGCATTTT
TRBJ2-7	TRBV10-3	.	.	CATAGGIEGVYEQYF	TGTGCCACGGCAGGGGGGATAGAGGGGGTCTACGAGCAGTACTTC
TRBJ2-7	TRBV19	once	.	CASSIGAGQLNEQYF	TGTGCCAGTAGTATAGGTGCAGGGCAATTGAACGAGCAGTACTTC
TRBJ2-3	TRBV5-8	.	.	CASSLVTITDTQYF	TGTGCCAGCAGCTTGGTAACTATCACAGATACGCAGTATTTT
TRBJ1-2	TRBV19	.	.	CASSTRHYGYTF	TGTGCCAGTAGTACCCGACACTATGGCTACACCTTC
TRBJ1-1	TRBV7-9	.	.	CASSLVSVNTEAFF	TGTGCCAGCAGCTTAGTCTCCGTGAACACTGAAGCTTTCTTT
TRBJ1-2	TRBV18	.	TRBD1	CASSHSTGGYGYTF	TGTGCCAGCTCTCATTCGACAGGGGGCTATGGCTACACCTTC
TRBJ1-1	TRBV5-4	.	TRBD1	CASRRGRMNTEAFF	TGTGCCAGCAGAAGGGGGCGGATGAACACTGAAGCTTTCTTT
TRBJ1-3	TRBV11-2	.	.	CASSLVRGGGSGNTIYF	TGTGCCAGCAGCTTAGTAAGGGGCGGGGGCTCTGGAAACACCATATATTTT
TRBJ1-3	TRBV29-1	.	TRBD1	CSVRTGGTSSGNTIYF	TGCAGCGTTCGAACAGGGGGCACGAGCTCTGGAAACACCATATATTTT
TRBJ2-1	TRBV19	.	TRBD2	CASSRGRFLGGANEQFF	TGTGCCAGTAGTCGCGGGAGATTTTTGGGGGGAGCTAATGAGCAGTTCTTC